Listed below are T cell receptor beta chains from one sample, sequenced in a study of T cell responses to AZD1222 COVID-19 vaccine. Method: immunoSEQ multiplex PCR; TCRdb's copy keeps in-frame clones and lacks some. The data hold approximately 110,000 clones, with about 88% observed a single time. This specimen consisted of peripheral blood, obtained on day 0 of AZD1222 vaccination. The receptors stem from an adult in good health. The CDR3 runs from the conserved cysteine through the conserved F or W. D genes are given only for firm matches. Expanded clones get a size class; other rows say once, few or many, or leave the size out.

J gene: TRBJ2-2
D gene: .
V gene: TRBV10-3
clone size: .
CDR3 DNA: TGTGCCATCAGTGCGGGTAGTCTTTGGACCGGGGAGCTGTTTTTT
CDR3 protein: CAISAGSLWTGELFF

J gene: TRBJ2-5
D gene: TRBD1
V gene: TRBV7-2
clone size: .
CDR3 DNA: TGTGCCAGCAGCCTCAGGGGGCGCCCCGAGACCCAGTACTTC
CDR3 protein: CASSLRGRPETQYF

J gene: TRBJ2-7
D gene: .
V gene: TRBV29-1
clone size: .
CDR3 DNA: TGCAGCGTTGAAGGGAGCTCCTACGAGCAGTACTTC
CDR3 protein: CSVEGSSYEQYF

J gene: TRBJ1-2
D gene: .
V gene: TRBV5-1
clone size: .
CDR3 DNA: TGCGCCAGCAGCTCTACGGCAGGGAGCTATGGCTACACCTTC
CDR3 protein: CASSSTAGSYGYTF

J gene: TRBJ2-7
D gene: .
V gene: TRBV28
clone size: .
CDR3 DNA: TGTGCCAGCAGTTTGCTTCCGGGACAAACCTACGAGCAGTACTTC
CDR3 protein: CASSLLPGQTYEQYF

J gene: TRBJ2-3
D gene: .
V gene: TRBV30
clone size: .
CDR3 DNA: TGTGCCTGGAGTGTAGAACGGCATACGCAGTATTTT
CDR3 protein: CAWSVERHTQYF

J gene: TRBJ1-2
D gene: TRBD1
V gene: TRBV5-1
clone size: once
CDR3 DNA: TGCGCCAGCAGTAGGACAGGGGATCGGGCTAACTATGGCTACACCTTC
CDR3 protein: CASSRTGDRANYGYTF

J gene: TRBJ2-1
D gene: TRBD2
V gene: TRBV7-2
clone size: .
CDR3 DNA: TGTGCCAGCAGCTTAGAGGGAGGGACTAGCGGGAGGGGGCGCAATGAGCAGTTCTTC
CDR3 protein: CASSLEGGTSGRGRNEQFF

J gene: TRBJ2-5
D gene: TRBD2
V gene: TRBV11-2
clone size: once
CDR3 DNA: TGTGCCAGCAGCTTAGGTGGACTAGCGGGAATAGAGACCCAGTACTTC
CDR3 protein: CASSLGGLAGIETQYF

J gene: TRBJ2-1
D gene: .
V gene: TRBV6-4
clone size: .
CDR3 DNA: TGTGCCAGCAGCGCTAGCGCAGAGGATGAGCAGTTCTTC
CDR3 protein: CASSASAEDEQFF

J gene: TRBJ2-3
D gene: .
V gene: TRBV19
clone size: .
CDR3 DNA: TGTGCCAGTAGTACGAGGGCCGTCGTGGATACGCAGTATTTT
CDR3 protein: CASSTRAVVDTQYF

J gene: TRBJ1-6
D gene: .
V gene: TRBV12-3/TRBV12-4
clone size: once
CDR3 DNA: TGTGCCAGCAGTTCCAGGGGTTCACCCCTCCACTTT
CDR3 protein: CASSSRGSPLHF

J gene: TRBJ1-2
D gene: .
V gene: TRBV30
clone size: .
CDR3 DNA: TGTGCCTGGAGTGTAGGAGGGGCCGATGGCTACACCTTC
CDR3 protein: CAWSVGGADGYTF

J gene: TRBJ1-2
D gene: .
V gene: TRBV20-1
clone size: .
CDR3 DNA: TGCAGTGCTAACAGGTTATATGGCTACACCTTC
CDR3 protein: CSANRLYGYTF

J gene: TRBJ1-2
D gene: .
V gene: TRBV19
clone size: .
CDR3 DNA: TGTGCCAGCTCACAGGGCTATGGCTACACCTTC
CDR3 protein: CASSQGYGYTF

J gene: TRBJ1-3
D gene: .
V gene: TRBV11-2
clone size: .
CDR3 DNA: TGTGCCAGCGCATTGTCCAGGGTCGCTTTAGGTGGAAACACCATATATTTT
CDR3 protein: CASALSRVALGGNTIYF

J gene: TRBJ1-2
D gene: .
V gene: TRBV18
clone size: .
CDR3 DNA: TGTGCCAGCTCAGTAAACAGGGATGGCTACACCTTC
CDR3 protein: CASSVNRDGYTF

J gene: TRBJ1-1
D gene: .
V gene: TRBV19
clone size: .
CDR3 DNA: TGTGCCAGTAGTATAGATGGCAGAGGCTTGGGGGAAGCTTTCTTT
CDR3 protein: CASSIDGRGLGEAFF

J gene: TRBJ2-2
D gene: .
V gene: TRBV20-1
clone size: .
CDR3 DNA: TGCAGTGCTAGTATTTCCGGGGAGCTGTTTTTT
CDR3 protein: CSASISGELFF

J gene: TRBJ1-5
D gene: .
V gene: TRBV6-1
clone size: .
CDR3 DNA: TGTGCCAGCAGTGAATTTCGTCAAGATCAGCCCCAGCATTTT
CDR3 protein: CASSEFRQDQPQHF

J gene: TRBJ1-6
D gene: TRBD1
V gene: TRBV5-1
clone size: once
CDR3 DNA: TGCGCCAGCAGCAGACAGGGGGATTCACCCCTCCACTTT
CDR3 protein: CASSRQGDSPLHF

J gene: TRBJ2-1
D gene: .
V gene: TRBV7-9
clone size: .
CDR3 DNA: TGTGCCAGCAGCTTTAAAACGAGCTCCTACAATGAGCAGTTCTTC
CDR3 protein: CASSFKTSSYNEQFF

J gene: TRBJ2-3
D gene: .
V gene: TRBV9
clone size: .
CDR3 DNA: TGTGCCAGCAGCGCGCCCGGAGGGGAAACAGATACGCAGTATTTT
CDR3 protein: CASSAPGGETDTQYF

J gene: TRBJ1-4
D gene: .
V gene: TRBV28
clone size: .
CDR3 DNA: TGTGCCAGCAGACTAGTGCGGGAAAGAGCTGAAAAACTGTTTTTT
CDR3 protein: CASRLVRERAEKLFF

J gene: TRBJ1-5
D gene: TRBD1
V gene: TRBV2
clone size: large
CDR3 DNA: TGTGCCAGCAGTGAGGCCGGGACAGGGGTTTTCAGTCAGCCCCAGCATTTT
CDR3 protein: CASSEAGTGVFSQPQHF

J gene: TRBJ2-1
D gene: TRBD1
V gene: TRBV6-4
clone size: .
CDR3 DNA: TGTGCCAGCAGTGACCTCAGGACAGGGGAAGTAAATGAGCAGTTCTTC
CDR3 protein: CASSDLRTGEVNEQFF

J gene: TRBJ1-1
D gene: .
V gene: TRBV3-1/TRBV3-2
clone size: once
CDR3 DNA: TGTGCCAGCAGCCAAGATAGTTGGATGGGGGAAGCTTTCTTT
CDR3 protein: CASSQDSWMGEAFF

J gene: TRBJ1-2
D gene: .
V gene: TRBV6-5
clone size: .
CDR3 DNA: TGTGCCAGCAGTTACTCCAGGGGAGGTGGCTACACCTTC
CDR3 protein: CASSYSRGGGYTF

J gene: TRBJ1-2
D gene: .
V gene: TRBV28
clone size: .
CDR3 DNA: TGTGCCAGCAGTTTACCGGCCACGTCATATGGCTACACCTTC
CDR3 protein: CASSLPATSYGYTF

J gene: TRBJ2-1
D gene: TRBD2
V gene: TRBV6-2/TRBV6-3
clone size: few
CDR3 DNA: TGTGCCAGCAGTTACCGGCTAGCGGGAGCCGATGAGCAGTTCTTC
CDR3 protein: CASSYRLAGADEQFF

J gene: TRBJ1-1
D gene: .
V gene: TRBV5-1
clone size: .
CDR3 DNA: TGCGCCAGCAGCTTGTATGGGGCGAACACTGAAGCTTTCTTT
CDR3 protein: CASSLYGANTEAFF

J gene: TRBJ1-6
D gene: .
V gene: TRBV6-5
clone size: few
CDR3 DNA: TGTGCCAGCAGGCCCGACGGAGCAAATTCACCCCTCCACTTT
CDR3 protein: CASRPDGANSPLHF

J gene: TRBJ1-3
D gene: .
V gene: TRBV5-1
clone size: .
CDR3 DNA: TGCGCCAGCAGCTTGGGGGGAAACACCATATATTTT
CDR3 protein: CASSLGGNTIYF

J gene: TRBJ1-2
D gene: TRBD1
V gene: TRBV5-3
clone size: .
CDR3 DNA: TGTGCCAGAAGGGGAAGATGCGAGGGGGCACCAGTTAACTATGGCTACACCTTC
CDR3 protein: CARRGRCEGAPVNYGYTF

J gene: TRBJ2-3
D gene: .
V gene: TRBV15
clone size: .
CDR3 DNA: TGTGCCACCAGCAGAGTTGTATCGGGGGATACGCAGTATTTT
CDR3 protein: CATSRVVSGDTQYF

J gene: TRBJ2-1
D gene: TRBD2
V gene: TRBV5-1
clone size: .
CDR3 DNA: TGCGCCAGCAGCTTTCCGAGGACTAGCGGGGCCAATGAGCAGTTCTTC
CDR3 protein: CASSFPRTSGANEQFF

J gene: TRBJ1-5
D gene: .
V gene: TRBV7-3
clone size: .
CDR3 DNA: TGTGCCAGCAGCTTAAACCCAGGGACGGGTCAGCCCCAGCATTTT
CDR3 protein: CASSLNPGTGQPQHF

J gene: TRBJ2-7
D gene: .
V gene: TRBV7-2
clone size: .
CDR3 DNA: TGTGCCAGCAGCTTCTATTTTCCCTACGAGCAGTACTTC
CDR3 protein: CASSFYFPYEQYF

J gene: TRBJ2-7
D gene: .
V gene: TRBV3-1/TRBV3-2
clone size: .
CDR3 DNA: TGTGCCAGCAGCCCCACGCCGGCTGGTTACGAGCAGTACTTC
CDR3 protein: CASSPTPAGYEQYF

J gene: TRBJ1-3
D gene: .
V gene: TRBV9
clone size: .
CDR3 DNA: TGTGCCAGCACTGCAGGGGCCTCCTCTGGAAACACCATATATTTT
CDR3 protein: CASTAGASSGNTIYF

J gene: TRBJ1-2
D gene: TRBD1
V gene: TRBV4-2
clone size: .
CDR3 DNA: TGTGCCAGCAGCCAAGATGACGACAGGGATAACTATGGCTACACCTTC
CDR3 protein: CASSQDDDRDNYGYTF